The sequence of this TCR beta chain was determined in a study of early T cells in non-severe SARS-CoV-2 infection. There are 13 residues in the CDR3. Germline CDR1 GTSNPN, CDR2 SVGIG (reference sequence). Trimming took 2 bases from V and 0 from J, leaving 7 bases between them. The TCR library protocol attached unique molecular identifiers to the individual cDNA molecules. TCRdb re-called the 5' RACE reads with MiXCR, one entry per CDR3 protein. The repertoire holds about 90,000 distinct CDR3 sequences, with approximately 15% as singletons. This clonotype was recorded a few times. The sequence came from an adult who was a healthcare worker with PCR-confirmed SARS-CoV-2 infection or an uninfected control (not recorded which). The specimen was whole blood. The gene calls are TRBV30 and TRBJ1-1; D remains ambiguous. CDR3 DNA: TGTGCCTGGAGTTCCAGCATGAACACTGAAGCTTTCTTT. This translates into CAWSSSMNTEAFF.